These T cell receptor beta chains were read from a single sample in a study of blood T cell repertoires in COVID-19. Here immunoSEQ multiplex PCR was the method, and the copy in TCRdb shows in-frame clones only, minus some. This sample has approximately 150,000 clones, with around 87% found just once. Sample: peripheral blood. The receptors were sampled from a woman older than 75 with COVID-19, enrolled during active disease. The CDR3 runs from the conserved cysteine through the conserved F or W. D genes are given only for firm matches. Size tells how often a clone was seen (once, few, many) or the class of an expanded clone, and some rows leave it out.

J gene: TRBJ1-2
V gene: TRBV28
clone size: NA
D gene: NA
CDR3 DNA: TGTGCCAGCAGTTTAGATCAGCGTAGGGGCTACACCTTC
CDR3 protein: CASSLDQRRGYTF

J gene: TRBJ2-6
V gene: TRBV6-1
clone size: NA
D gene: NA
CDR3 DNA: TGTGCCAGCAGTGAAGTACTGAACTCTGGGGCCAACGTCCTGACTTTC
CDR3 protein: CASSEVLNSGANVLTF

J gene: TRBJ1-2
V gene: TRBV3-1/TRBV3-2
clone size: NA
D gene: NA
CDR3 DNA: TGTGCCAGCAGCCAGAACCCCGGGACAATAGATGGCTACACCTTC
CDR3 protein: CASSQNPGTIDGYTF

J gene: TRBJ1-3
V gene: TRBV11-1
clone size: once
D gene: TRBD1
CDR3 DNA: TGTGCCAGCAGCCCGGGACAGTTGAGCTCTGGAAACACCATATATTTT
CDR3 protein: CASSPGQLSSGNTIYF

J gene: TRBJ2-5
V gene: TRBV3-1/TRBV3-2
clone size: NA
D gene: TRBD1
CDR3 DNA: TGTGCCAGCAGCCAAGAAAGGTTCCGGGACAGGTTCCAAGAGACCCAGTACTTC
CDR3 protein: CASSQERFRDRFQETQYF

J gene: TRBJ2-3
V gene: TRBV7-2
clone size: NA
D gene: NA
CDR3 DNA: TGTGCCAGCAGCGCGGGGGCCAGGGATACGCAGTATTTT
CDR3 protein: CASSAGARDTQYF

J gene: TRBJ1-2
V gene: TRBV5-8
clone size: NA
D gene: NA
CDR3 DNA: TGTGCCAGCAGCCCAGAGGCAGGGGAAGCTAACTATGGCTACACCTTC
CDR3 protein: CASSPEAGEANYGYTF

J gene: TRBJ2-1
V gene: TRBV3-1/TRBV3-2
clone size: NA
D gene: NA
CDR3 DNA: TGTGCCAGCAGCCAGGTTGGACAGTACAATGAGCAGTTCTTC
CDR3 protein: CASSQVGQYNEQFF

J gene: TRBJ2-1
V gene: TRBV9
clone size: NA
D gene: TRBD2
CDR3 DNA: TGTGCCAGCAGCGTAGGGTCTAGCGGGGAACACAATGAGCAGTTCTTC
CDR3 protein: CASSVGSSGEHNEQFF

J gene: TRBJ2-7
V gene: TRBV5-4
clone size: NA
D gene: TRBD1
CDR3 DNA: TGTGCCAGCAGCACCCGGGACAGATCCTACGAGCAGTACTTC
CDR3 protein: CASSTRDRSYEQYF

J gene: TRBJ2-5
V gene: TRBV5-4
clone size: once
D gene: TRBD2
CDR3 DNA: TGTGCCAGCAGCTTGGGTGGACTAGCGGGAAAAGAGACCCAGTACTTC
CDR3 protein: CASSLGGLAGKETQYF

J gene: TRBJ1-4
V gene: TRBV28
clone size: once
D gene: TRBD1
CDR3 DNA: TGTGCCAGCACCGTAGCACAGGGGGCTTATGAAAAACTGTTTTTT
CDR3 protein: CASTVAQGAYEKLFF

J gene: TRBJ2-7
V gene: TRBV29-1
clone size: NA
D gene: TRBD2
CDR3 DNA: TGCAGCGTTGGGACTAGCAGTTCTAGAGGACTGTACTTC
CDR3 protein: CSVGTSSSRGLYF